This TCR beta chain was obtained from a study of control samples from healthy donors and cancer patients. CDR1 and CDR2 (germline): LNHDA, SQIVND (reference sequence). The CDR3 has 15 residues. The V gene end was trimmed by 3 bases and the J gene end by 4 bases; junction bases not matched to a gene: 4. Here immunoSEQ multiplex PCR was the method, and the copy in TCRdb shows in-frame clones only, minus some. In the table there are roughly 450,000 clones, 90% of which are singletons. This clone came up a few times. The sequence was collected from a man in his forties with head and neck cancer. The chain recombines TRBV19 with TRBJ2-1; the match to TRBD2 covers 9 bases. Sequencing was done on a sample of PBMCs. CDR3 DNA: TGTGCCAGTAGTATTCCCAGCGGGGGGTACAATGAGCAGTTCTTC. As protein: CASSIPSGGYNEQFF.